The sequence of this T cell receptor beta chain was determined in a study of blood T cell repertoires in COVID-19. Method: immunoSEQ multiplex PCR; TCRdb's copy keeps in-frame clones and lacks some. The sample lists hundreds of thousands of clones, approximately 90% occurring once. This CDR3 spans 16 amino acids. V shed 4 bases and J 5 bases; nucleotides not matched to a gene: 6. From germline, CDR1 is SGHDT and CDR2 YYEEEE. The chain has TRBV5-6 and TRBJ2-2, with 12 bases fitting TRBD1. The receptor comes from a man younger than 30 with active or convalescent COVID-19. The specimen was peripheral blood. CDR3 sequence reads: CASSGRDRGRTGELFF. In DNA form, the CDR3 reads TGTGCCAGCAGCGGCCGGGACAGGGGGCGAACCGGGGAGCTGTTTTTT.